This T cell receptor (beta chain) was sequenced during a study of shared clonotypes between healthy human individuals. Study-wide context: The study drew on a couple of women and a few men aged 18 to 49 as donors.

Adults of Caucasian background living in Nashville, Tennessee made up all donors. For genomic DNA, unsorted samples relied on 85 million to 100 million PBMCs. Study processing details: Junction-only immunoSEQ data arrived without quality scores, meaning filtering differed. Only in-frame clones appear in the TCRdb table, and some are missing; sequencing was by immunoSEQ multiplex PCR. D and trimming come from the DNA, and the V and J calls and clone size come from that table. The table shows 520,000 or so clones, with approximately 79% occurring only once. The sample was PBMCs. The receptor was derived from a woman aged 40 to 50 in good health. Some clones in this sample may be carry-over from other donors' samples.

The CDR3 is CASSVPTSRTRGANVLTF. Written as DNA, the CDR3 is TGTGCCAGCAGTGTTCCCACTTCGAGGACGCGGGGGGCCAACGTCCTGACTTTC. The genes are TRBV2 and TRBJ2-6, with no clear D. V gave up 4 bases and J gave up 4 bases, with 20 bases separating them. Germline V CDR1 and CDR2: SNHLY, FYNNEI. This CDR3 contains 18 residues.